One T cell receptor (beta chain) is described in this entry. The antigen is unknown. The CDR3 runs 13 residues. The V gene's germline CDR1 is SEHNR and CDR2 FQNEAQ (reference sequence). Trimming shortened V by 2 bases and J by 2 bases, and 6 bases separated the two germline ends. The repertoire was sequenced with immunoSEQ multiplex PCR; TCRdb's copy has only in-frame clones and lacks some. The table shows approximately 110,000 clones, with 90% to 95% occurring only once. The data belong to a study of T cell responses to AZD1222 COVID-19 vaccine. Notes on the study in general: Dominant CD4 TCR responses targeted spike regions 160-218 and 743-854.

The receptor's source is an adult in good health. The sample in question was peripheral blood, obtained on day 0 of AZD1222 vaccination. The J gene is TRBJ1-1, the V gene TRBV7-9, with D unclear. The CDR3 bases are TGTGCCAGCAGCTTACTAACTAACACTGAAGCTTTCTTT. Translation gives CASSLLTNTEAFF.